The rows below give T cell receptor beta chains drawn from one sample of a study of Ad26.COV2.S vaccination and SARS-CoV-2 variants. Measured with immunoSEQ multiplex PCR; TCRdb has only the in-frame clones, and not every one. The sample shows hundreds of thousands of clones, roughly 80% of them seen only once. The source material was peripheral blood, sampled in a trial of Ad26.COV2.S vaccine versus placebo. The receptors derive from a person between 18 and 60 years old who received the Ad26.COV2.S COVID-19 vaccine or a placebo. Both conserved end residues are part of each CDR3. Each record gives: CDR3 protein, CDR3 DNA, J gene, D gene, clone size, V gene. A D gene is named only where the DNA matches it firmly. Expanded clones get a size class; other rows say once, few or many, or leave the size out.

CDR3 protein: CAWLTRDGGYTF
CDR3 DNA: TGTGCCTGGCTTACGCGAGACGGTGGCTACACCTTC
J gene: TRBJ1-2
D gene: .
clone size: .
V gene: TRBV30

CDR3 protein: CASYPTRPATEAFF
CDR3 DNA: TGTGCCAGTTATCCGACCCGCCCGGCCACTGAAGCTTTCTTT
J gene: TRBJ1-1
D gene: .
clone size: .
V gene: TRBV27

CDR3 protein: CASRAGEGTAVSPLHF
CDR3 DNA: TGCGCCAGCAGGGCCGGAGAGGGAACGGCGGTTTCACCCCTCCACTTT
J gene: TRBJ1-6
D gene: .
clone size: .
V gene: TRBV4-1

CDR3 protein: CASSTPRTEAFF
CDR3 DNA: TGTGCCAGCAGTACCCCAAGGACTGAAGCTTTCTTT
J gene: TRBJ1-1
D gene: .
clone size: .
V gene: TRBV12-3/TRBV12-4

CDR3 protein: CASSSLSQDRDEQYF
CDR3 DNA: TGTGCCAGCAGCTCACTCTCTCAAGACAGGGACGAGCAGTACTTC
J gene: TRBJ2-7
D gene: TRBD1
clone size: .
V gene: TRBV5-5

CDR3 protein: CASSRRRTGGRETQYF
CDR3 DNA: TGCGCCAGCAGCCGGCGTAGGACAGGGGGAAGAGAGACCCAGTACTTC
J gene: TRBJ2-5
D gene: TRBD1
clone size: .
V gene: TRBV10-1

CDR3 protein: CASSRNRQETQYF
CDR3 DNA: TGTGCCAGCAGTAGGAACAGACAAGAGACCCAGTACTTC
J gene: TRBJ2-5
D gene: .
clone size: .
V gene: TRBV6-2/TRBV6-3

CDR3 protein: CASSRTPSGYEQYF
CDR3 DNA: TGTGCCAGCAGTCGCACCCCCTCCGGGTACGAGCAGTACTTC
J gene: TRBJ2-7
D gene: .
clone size: .
V gene: TRBV5-5

CDR3 protein: CAWSESGVGTEAFF
CDR3 DNA: TGTGCCTGGAGTGAGTCAGGGGTCGGGACTGAAGCTTTCTTT
J gene: TRBJ1-1
D gene: .
clone size: .
V gene: TRBV30

CDR3 protein: CASSLTGPGEEKLFF
CDR3 DNA: TGTGCCAGCAGTTTAACAGGGCCGGGAGAGGAAAAACTGTTTTTT
J gene: TRBJ1-4
D gene: .
clone size: .
V gene: TRBV28

CDR3 protein: CASSLGDAQFF
CDR3 DNA: TGTGCCAGCTCCCTAGGGGACGCGCAGTTCTTC
J gene: TRBJ2-1
D gene: .
clone size: .
V gene: TRBV18

CDR3 protein: CASSPTPRDTGELFF
CDR3 DNA: TGCGCCAGCAGCCCAACACCCCGTGACACCGGGGAGCTGTTTTTT
J gene: TRBJ2-2
D gene: .
clone size: .
V gene: TRBV5-1

CDR3 protein: CASSQRGGLSYEQYF
CDR3 DNA: TGCGCCAGCAGCCAGAGGGGGGGCCTTTCCTACGAGCAGTACTTC
J gene: TRBJ2-7
D gene: .
clone size: .
V gene: TRBV5-1

CDR3 protein: CASSNSGTGNSPLHF
CDR3 DNA: TGCGCCAGCAGCAACTCCGGGACAGGCAATTCACCCCTCCACTTT
J gene: TRBJ1-6
D gene: TRBD1
clone size: .
V gene: TRBV4-1

CDR3 protein: CASSLIAGGIVGELFF
CDR3 DNA: TGCGCCAGCAGCTTAATAGCGGGAGGAATTGTCGGGGAGCTGTTTTTT
J gene: TRBJ2-2
D gene: TRBD2
clone size: .
V gene: TRBV5-1

CDR3 protein: CASSQDMMGYEQYF
CDR3 DNA: TGCGCCAGCAGCCAAGATATGATGGGATACGAGCAGTACTTT
J gene: TRBJ2-7
D gene: .
clone size: .
V gene: TRBV4-1

CDR3 protein: CASSARRGLANYGYTF
CDR3 DNA: TGTGCCAGCAGCGCGCGGAGGGGGTTAGCTAACTATGGCTACACCTTC
J gene: TRBJ1-2
D gene: .
clone size: .
V gene: TRBV7-2

CDR3 protein: CASSQDETTKLFF
CDR3 DNA: TGCGCCAGCAGCCAAGATGAGACAACAAAACTGTTTTTT
J gene: TRBJ1-4
D gene: .
clone size: .
V gene: TRBV4-3

CDR3 protein: CASSLALGMMNTEAFF
CDR3 DNA: TGCGCCAGCAGCTTGGCTCTGGGGATGATGAACACTGAAGCTTTCTTT
J gene: TRBJ1-1
D gene: .
clone size: once
V gene: TRBV5-1

CDR3 protein: CASGLGETQYF
CDR3 DNA: TGTGCTAGTGGTTTGGGAGAGACCCAGTACTTC
J gene: TRBJ2-5
D gene: .
clone size: .
V gene: TRBV12-5

CDR3 protein: CASSWGGPSGNTIYF
CDR3 DNA: TGTGCCAGCAGTTGGGGGGGTCCATCTGGAAACACCATATATTTT
J gene: TRBJ1-3
D gene: .
clone size: .
V gene: TRBV6-5

CDR3 protein: CATSREPRATNEKLFF
CDR3 DNA: TGTGCCACCAGCAGAGAACCCCGGGCAACTAATGAAAAACTGTTTTTT
J gene: TRBJ1-4
D gene: .
clone size: .
V gene: TRBV15

CDR3 protein: CASSEAEKLFF
CDR3 DNA: TGTGCCAGCAGTGAGGCTGAAAAACTGTTTTTT
J gene: TRBJ1-4
D gene: .
clone size: .
V gene: TRBV6-2/TRBV6-3

CDR3 protein: CASSLGGRETQYF
CDR3 DNA: TGTGCCAGCAGTTTGGGGGGCCGGGAGACCCAGTACTTC
J gene: TRBJ2-5
D gene: .
clone size: .
V gene: TRBV27

CDR3 protein: CATLVDSHYGYTF
CDR3 DNA: TGTGCCACCCTTGTCGACAGCCACTATGGCTACACCTTC
J gene: TRBJ1-2
D gene: .
clone size: once
V gene: TRBV6-5

CDR3 protein: CASSLIGLAGRVRETQYF
CDR3 DNA: TGCGCCAGCAGCTTGATCGGACTAGCGGGTAGGGTGCGAGAGACCCAGTACTTC
J gene: TRBJ2-5
D gene: TRBD2
clone size: .
V gene: TRBV5-1

CDR3 protein: CASSPGQTGANVLTF
CDR3 DNA: TGTGCCAGCTCGCCAGGACAGACTGGGGCCAACGTCCTGACTTTC
J gene: TRBJ2-6
D gene: .
clone size: .
V gene: TRBV18

CDR3 protein: CASSPQGQGNSPLHF
CDR3 DNA: TGTGCCAGCAGCCCCCAGGGACAGGGGAATTCACCCCTCCACTTT
J gene: TRBJ1-6
D gene: TRBD1
clone size: .
V gene: TRBV7-3

CDR3 protein: CASSPYRSGANVLTF
CDR3 DNA: TGTGCCAGCAGTCCCTACAGGTCTGGGGCCAACGTCCTGACTTTC
J gene: TRBJ2-6
D gene: .
clone size: .
V gene: TRBV2

CDR3 protein: CAWSVPFTRKRGSPLHF
CDR3 DNA: TGTGCCTGGAGTGTACCCTTCACACGGAAAAGGGGTTCACCCCTCCACTTT
J gene: TRBJ1-6
D gene: .
clone size: few
V gene: TRBV30

CDR3 protein: CASSRQGRQPQHF
CDR3 DNA: TGTGCCAGCAGCCGACAGGGTAGACAGCCCCAGCATTTT
J gene: TRBJ1-5
D gene: TRBD1
clone size: .
V gene: TRBV6-5

CDR3 protein: CASSQSRGEAQYF
CDR3 DNA: TGTGCCAGCAGCCAAAGCAGGGGTGAAGCCCAGTACTTC
J gene: TRBJ2-5
D gene: .
clone size: .
V gene: TRBV4-2

CDR3 protein: CASRSGGSADTQYF
CDR3 DNA: TGTGCCAGCAGAAGCGGGGGCTCGGCAGATACGCAGTATTTT
J gene: TRBJ2-3
D gene: TRBD2
clone size: .
V gene: TRBV25-1